Presented here are 9 T cell receptor beta chains from one specimen sequenced in a study of beta chain features in type 1 diabetes. Study-level points and caveats: Patients with Type 1 diabetes showed moderately but significantly shorter TCRB CDR3s in all four CD4+ subsets.

These receptors have no identified antigens. Reverse transcription of all isolated RNA meant that expressed TCRB transcripts were sequenced. Clones were read by immunoSEQ multiplex PCR, and TCRdb kept only the in-frame ones, dropping some. The sample has hundreds of thousands of clones, over 12% seen once; the top ten hold less than 0.02%. Sequenced input: naive CD4+ T cells from blood. Receptor source: a man between 18 and 35 years old with type 1 diabetes.

This clone was observed a few times. The chain employs TRBV30 and TRBJ2-3; TRBD2 matches 10 bases. The CDR3 is 14 amino acids. Germline assignment: CDR1 GTSNPN and CDR2 SVGIG (reference sequence). Trimming took 5 bases from V and 1 from J; bases not matched to a gene: 3. The CDR3 sequence: CAWDLAGGTDTQYF. CDR3 nucleotides: TGTGCCTGGGATCTAGCGGGGGGCACAGATACGCAGTATTTT.

This clone was recorded a few times. V is TRBV29-1 and J is TRBJ2-7; D is ambiguous. V was trimmed by 2 bases and J by 0 bases, leaving 14 bases between them. This CDR3 region has 15 residues. Germline V lookup: CDR1 SQVTM, CDR2 ANQGSEA. In DNA, the CDR3 is TGCAGCGTTGAATTAACACAGAGTAGCTCCTACGAGCAGTACTTC. Translating it yields CSVELTQSSSYEQYF.

In this sample, this clone turned up a few times. This sequence joins TRBV30 and TRBJ2-3, with D maybe TRBD2 (6 bases). This CDR3 is 13 amino acids long. Germline CDR1 reads GTSNPN; CDR2 reads SVGIG (reference sequence). Trimming took off 5 bases at V and 1 base at J, with 10 bases between the two ends. In DNA, the CDR3 is TGTGCCTGGGACCCGGGGGGCACAGATACGCAGTATTTT. It codes for CAWDPGGTDTQYF.

The chain employs TRBV10-3 and TRBJ1-4, with D hard to call. CDR1 and CDR2 (germline): ENHRY, SYGVKD. CDR3 length: 12 residues. Trimming pared 6 bases from V and 8 bases from J, leaving 10 bases between. DNA of the CDR3: TGTGCCATCAGCGAACGAGAGGAAAAACTGTTTTTT. Translated, it gives CAISEREEKLFF.

The chain joins TRBV4-3 to TRBJ2-1; D perhaps matches TRBD2 (6 bases). The germline V gene has CDR1 LGHNA and CDR2 YSLEER. V lost 3 bases, J lost 3 bases, and 12 bases lay in between. This CDR3 region has 15 residues. The CDR3 region has the DNA TGCGCCAGCAGCCAGGGAGGCGGGGTCTACAATGAGCAGTTCTTC. Translating it yields CASSQGGGVYNEQFF.

The CDR3 is CASSQDVTGGYEQYF. CDR3 sequence (DNA): TGTGCCAGCAGCCAAGATGTGACAGGGGGGTACGAGCAGTACTTC. The genes are TRBV4-2 and TRBJ2-7, with 9 bases aligning to TRBD1. The CDR3 has 15 residues. CDR1 LGHNA and CDR2 YNFKEQ come from the germline V gene. J gave up 4 bases and V 0 bases, and 4 bases lay outside the gene matches.

This chain connects TRBV15 to TRBJ1-5; D gene unclear. The CDR3 runs to 12 residues. Trimming took 3 bases from V and 7 from J, leaving 7 bases between them. The germline V gene encodes CDR1 LNHNV and CDR2 YYDKDF (reference sequence). The CDR3: CATSSGRQPQHF. As DNA, the CDR3 is TGTGCCACCAGCAGTGGCCGACAGCCCCAGCATTTT.

The chain employs TRBV7-9 and TRBJ2-1; 7 nucleotides agree with TRBD2. CDR1 SEHNR and CDR2 FQNEAQ come from the germline V gene (reference sequence). J lost 1 base, V lost 10 bases, and 4 bases had no gene match. The CDR3 runs to 13 residues. CDR3 coding DNA: TGTGCCACAACGGGGGGTTCCTACAATGAGCAGTTCTTC. Its protein product is CATTGGSYNEQFF.

The J gene is TRBJ2-7, the V gene TRBV7-2, with D possibly TRBD1 on 6 matching bases. V dropped 5 bases and J dropped 3 bases, with 17 bases sitting between them. CDR1 and CDR2 from the germline V gene are SGHTA and FQGNSA. This CDR3 comprises 15 residues. The CDR3 region is CASSSTPGQIYEQYF. The CDR3 DNA reads TGTGCCAGCAGCAGCACCCCGGGACAAATCTACGAGCAGTACTTC.